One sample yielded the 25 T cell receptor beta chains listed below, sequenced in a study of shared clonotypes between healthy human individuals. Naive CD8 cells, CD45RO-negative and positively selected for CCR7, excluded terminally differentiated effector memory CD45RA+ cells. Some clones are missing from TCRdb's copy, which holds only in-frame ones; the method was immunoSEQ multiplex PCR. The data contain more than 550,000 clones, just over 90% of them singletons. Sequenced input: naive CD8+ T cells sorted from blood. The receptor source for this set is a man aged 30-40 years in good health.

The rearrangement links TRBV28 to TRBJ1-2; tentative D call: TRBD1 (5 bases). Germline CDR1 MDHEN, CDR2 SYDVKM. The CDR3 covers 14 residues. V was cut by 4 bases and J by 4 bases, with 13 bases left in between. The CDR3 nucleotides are TGTGCCAGCAGTTCGGGGGATGAAATCTATGGCTACACCTTC. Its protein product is CASSSGDEIYGYTF.

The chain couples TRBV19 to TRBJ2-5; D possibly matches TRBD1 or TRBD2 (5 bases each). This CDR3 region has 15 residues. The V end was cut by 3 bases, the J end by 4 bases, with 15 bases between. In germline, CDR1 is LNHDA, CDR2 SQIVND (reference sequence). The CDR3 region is CASSILGTAGETQYF. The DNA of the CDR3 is TGTGCCAGTAGTATCCTCGGGACGGCGGGAGAGACCCAGTACTTC.

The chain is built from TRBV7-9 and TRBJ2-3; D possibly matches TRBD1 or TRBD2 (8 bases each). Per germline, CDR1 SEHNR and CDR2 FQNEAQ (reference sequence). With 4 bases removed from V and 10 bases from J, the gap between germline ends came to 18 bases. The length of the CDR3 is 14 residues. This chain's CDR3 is CASSSGQGLGSQYF. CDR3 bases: TGTGCCAGCAGCTCCGGACAGGGACTAGGCTCGCAGTATTTT. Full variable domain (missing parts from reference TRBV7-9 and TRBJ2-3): DTGVSQNPRHKITKRGQNVTFRCDPISEHNRLYWYRQTLGQGPEFLTYFQNEAQLEKSRLLSDRFSAERPKGSFSTLEIQRTEQGDSAMYLCASSSGQGLGSQYFGPGTRLTVL.

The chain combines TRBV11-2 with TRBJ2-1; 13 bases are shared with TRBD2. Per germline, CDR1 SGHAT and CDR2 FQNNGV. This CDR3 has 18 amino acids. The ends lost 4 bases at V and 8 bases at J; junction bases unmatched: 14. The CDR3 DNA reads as TGTGCCAGCAGCTCCTGGACTAGCGGGAGAGTCTCTTTCCATGAGCAGTTCTTC. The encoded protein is CASSSWTSGRVSFHEQFF.

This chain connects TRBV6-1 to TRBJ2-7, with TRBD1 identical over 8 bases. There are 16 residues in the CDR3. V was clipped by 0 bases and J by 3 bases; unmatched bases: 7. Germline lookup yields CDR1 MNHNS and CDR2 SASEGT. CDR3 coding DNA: TGTGCCAGCAGTGAAGCCCCGACAGGGGCTTACTACGAGCAGTACTTC. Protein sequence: CASSEAPTGAYYEQYF.

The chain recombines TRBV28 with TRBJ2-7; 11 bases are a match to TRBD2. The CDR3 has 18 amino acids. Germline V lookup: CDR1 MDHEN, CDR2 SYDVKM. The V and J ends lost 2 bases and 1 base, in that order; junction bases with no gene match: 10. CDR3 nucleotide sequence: TGTGCCAGCAGTTTAGAACTAGCGGGAGAGAGGAGGTCCTACGAGCAGTACTTC. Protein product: CASSLELAGERRSYEQYF.

The CDR3 bases are TGTGCCAGCAGCAAAGTGGTCCGGGTAACCTACAATGAGCAGTTCTTC. Protein sequence: CASSKVVRVTYNEQFF. This chain joins TRBV21-1 and TRBJ2-1; no check of the table's D call, TRBD2, against the DNA was made. TRBV21-1 is assigned pseudogene status. CDR3 length equals 16 residues.

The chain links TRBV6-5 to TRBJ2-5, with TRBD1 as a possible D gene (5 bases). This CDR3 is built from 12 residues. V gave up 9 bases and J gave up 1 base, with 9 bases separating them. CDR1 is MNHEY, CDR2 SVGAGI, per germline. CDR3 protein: CASTGSQETQYF. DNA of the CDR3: TGTGCCAGTACAGGAAGCCAAGAGACCCAGTACTTC.

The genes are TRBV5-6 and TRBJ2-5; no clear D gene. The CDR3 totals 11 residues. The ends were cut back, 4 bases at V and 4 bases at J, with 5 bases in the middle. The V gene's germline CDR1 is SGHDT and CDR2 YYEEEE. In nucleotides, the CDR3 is TGTGCCAGCAGCGAAAGAGAGACCCAGTACTTC. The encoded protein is CASSERETQYF.

The CDR3 reads CASADVTYTGELFF. CDR3 coding DNA: TGTGCCAGCGCGGACGTTACTTACACCGGGGAGCTGTTTTTT. The genes are TRBV16 and TRBJ2-2; D is ambiguous. The CDR3 is 14 residues long. The germline V gene encodes CDR1 KGHSY and CDR2 FQNENV. Between the trimmed V and J ends, which lost 8 bases and 3 bases, there was a span of 13 bases.

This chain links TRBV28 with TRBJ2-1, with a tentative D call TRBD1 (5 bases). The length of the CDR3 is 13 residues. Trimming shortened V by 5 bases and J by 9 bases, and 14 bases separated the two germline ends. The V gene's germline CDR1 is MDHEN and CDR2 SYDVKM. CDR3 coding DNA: TGTGCCAGCAGTAGGGGCGTTGTCAGTGAGCAGTTCTTC. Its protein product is CASSRGVVSEQFF.

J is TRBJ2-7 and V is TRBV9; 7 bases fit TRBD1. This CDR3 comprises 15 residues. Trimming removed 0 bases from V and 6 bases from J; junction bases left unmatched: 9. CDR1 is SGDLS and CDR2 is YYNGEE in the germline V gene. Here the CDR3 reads CASSVGYRGVGEQYF. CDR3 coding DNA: TGTGCCAGCAGCGTAGGTTACAGGGGAGTCGGCGAGCAGTACTTC.

The DNA for the CDR3 is TGTGCCAGCAGAGTATTTCCCGGGGAGCTGTTTTTT. Amino acids: CASRVFPGELFF. The chain recombines TRBV2 with TRBJ2-2; no clear D gene. The germline V gene encodes CDR1 SNHLY and CDR2 FYNNEI. Trimming took 6 bases from V and 6 from J, leaving 8 bases between them. This CDR3 is built from 12 residues.

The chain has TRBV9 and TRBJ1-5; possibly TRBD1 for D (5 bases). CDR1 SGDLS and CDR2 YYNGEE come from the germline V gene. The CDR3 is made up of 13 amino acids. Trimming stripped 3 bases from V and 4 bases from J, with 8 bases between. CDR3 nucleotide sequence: TGTGCCAGCAGCGGTGGGGGGAATCAGCCCCAGCATTTT. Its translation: CASSGGGNQPQHF.

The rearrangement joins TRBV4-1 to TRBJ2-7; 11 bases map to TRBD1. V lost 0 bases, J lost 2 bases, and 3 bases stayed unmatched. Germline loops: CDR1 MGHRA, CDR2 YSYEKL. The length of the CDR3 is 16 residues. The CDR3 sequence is CASSQEPGQGAYEQYF. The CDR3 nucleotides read TGCGCCAGCAGCCAAGAACCGGGACAGGGGGCCTACGAGCAGTACTTC.

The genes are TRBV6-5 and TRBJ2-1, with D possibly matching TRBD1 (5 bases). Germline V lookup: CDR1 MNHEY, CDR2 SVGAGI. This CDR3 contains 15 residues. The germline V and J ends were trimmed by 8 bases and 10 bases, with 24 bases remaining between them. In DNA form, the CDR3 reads TGTGCCAGCCGCTCGACAGTCGCGTTTTGGGGAGAGCAGTTCTTC. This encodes CASRSTVAFWGEQFF.

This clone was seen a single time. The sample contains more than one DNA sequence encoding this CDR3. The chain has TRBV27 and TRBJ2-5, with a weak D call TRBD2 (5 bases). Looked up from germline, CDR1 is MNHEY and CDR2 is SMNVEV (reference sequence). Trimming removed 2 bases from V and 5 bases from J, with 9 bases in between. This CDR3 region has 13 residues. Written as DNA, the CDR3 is TGTGCCAGCAGTTTACGGGGTTGGGAGACCCAGTACTTC. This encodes CASSLRGWETQYF.

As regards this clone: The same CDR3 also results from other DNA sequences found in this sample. The CDR3 nucleotides are TGTGCCAGCAGCTTAGGCCGGTCGTACAATGAGCAGTTCTTC. This translates into CASSLGRSYNEQFF. The chain uses TRBV13 and TRBJ2-1; D unclear. Germline assignment: CDR1 PRHDT and CDR2 FYEKMQ (reference sequence). CDR3 length equals 14 residues. With 0 bases removed from V and 4 bases from J, the gap between germline ends came to 7 bases.

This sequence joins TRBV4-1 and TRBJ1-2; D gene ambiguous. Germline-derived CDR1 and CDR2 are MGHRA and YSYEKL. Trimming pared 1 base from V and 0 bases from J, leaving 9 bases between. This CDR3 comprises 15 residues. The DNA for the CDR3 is TGCGCCAGCAGCCAAGTTCCCGGATCTAACTATGGCTACACCTTC. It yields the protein CASSQVPGSNYGYTF.

CDR3 loop: CATSNPTGPEQYF. CDR3 bases: TGTGCCACCAGCAACCCAACAGGGCCCGAGCAGTACTTC. V usage is TRBV15 and J usage is TRBJ2-7, with TRBD1 as a possible D gene (6 bases). Germline lookup yields CDR1 LNHNV and CDR2 YYDKDF (reference sequence). The V and J ends lost 4 bases and 6 bases respectively, with 13 bases between them. This CDR3 spans 13 amino acids.

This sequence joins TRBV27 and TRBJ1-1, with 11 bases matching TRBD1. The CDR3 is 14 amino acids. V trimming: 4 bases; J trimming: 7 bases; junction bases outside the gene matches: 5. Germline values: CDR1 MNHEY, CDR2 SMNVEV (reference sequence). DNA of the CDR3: TGTGCCAGCAGTTACGGACAGGGGGCCTATGAAGCTTTCTTT. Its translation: CASSYGQGAYEAFF.

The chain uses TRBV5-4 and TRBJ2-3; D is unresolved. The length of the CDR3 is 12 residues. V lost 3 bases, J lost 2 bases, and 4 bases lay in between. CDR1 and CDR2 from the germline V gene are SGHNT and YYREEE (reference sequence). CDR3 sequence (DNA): TGTGCCAGCAGCTATCACACAGATACGCAGTATTTT. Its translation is CASSYHTDTQYF.

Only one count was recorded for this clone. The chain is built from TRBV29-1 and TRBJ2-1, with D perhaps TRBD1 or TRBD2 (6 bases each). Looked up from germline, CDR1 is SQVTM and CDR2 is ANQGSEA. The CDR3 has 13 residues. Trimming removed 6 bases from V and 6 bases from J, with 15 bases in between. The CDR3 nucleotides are TGCAGCGTGGGGGGCAGTGGATCCAATGAGCAGTTCTTC. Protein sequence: CSVGGSGSNEQFF.

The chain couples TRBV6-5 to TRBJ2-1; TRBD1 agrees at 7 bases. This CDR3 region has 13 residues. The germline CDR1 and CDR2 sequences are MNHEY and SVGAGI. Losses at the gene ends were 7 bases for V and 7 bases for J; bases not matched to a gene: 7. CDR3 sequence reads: CASTTGAGNEQFF. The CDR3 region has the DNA TGTGCCAGCACAACAGGGGCCGGAAATGAGCAGTTCTTC.

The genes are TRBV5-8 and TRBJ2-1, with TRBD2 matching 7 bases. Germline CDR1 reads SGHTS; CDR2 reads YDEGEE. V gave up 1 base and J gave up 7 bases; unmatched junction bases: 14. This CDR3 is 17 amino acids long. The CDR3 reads CASSLWGGVSGANEQFF. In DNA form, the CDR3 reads TGTGCCAGCAGCTTGTGGGGAGGGGTCAGCGGGGCGAATGAGCAGTTCTTC.